This TCR beta chain originates from a study of blood T cell repertoires in COVID-19. Using immunoSEQ multiplex PCR, the repertoire was profiled, and TCRdb retains in-frame clones only, with some absent. The sample includes under 500,000 clones, 70% to 90% of them seen just once. The receptor was isolated from a woman between 18 and 29 years old with acute COVID-19. What was sequenced was PBMCs or T cells enriched from blood (not recorded which).

CDR3 protein: CAISPGLDTGANVLTF. Here the CDR3 DNA reads TGTGCCATCAGTCCGGGACTTGATACTGGGGCCAACGTCCTGACTTTC. This rearrangement joins TRBV10-3 to TRBJ2-6; tentative D call: TRBD2 (6 bases). Trimming took off 5 bases at V and 2 bases at J, with 13 bases between the two ends. Germline V lookup: CDR1 ENHRY, CDR2 SYGVKD. The CDR3 has 16 amino acids.